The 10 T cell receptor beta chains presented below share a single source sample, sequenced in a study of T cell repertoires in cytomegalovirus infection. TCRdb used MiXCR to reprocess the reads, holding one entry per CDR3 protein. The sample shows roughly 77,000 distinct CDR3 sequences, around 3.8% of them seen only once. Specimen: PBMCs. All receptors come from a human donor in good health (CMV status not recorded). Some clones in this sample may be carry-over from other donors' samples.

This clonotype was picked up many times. The CDR3 here is CASSLGSNQPQHF. The CDR3 DNA reads TGTGCCAGCAGTTTGGGGAGCAATCAGCCCCAGCATTTT. This chain uses TRBV28 with TRBJ1-5; D not certain. With 3 bases removed from V and 1 base from J, the gap between germline ends came to 4 bases. The CDR3 is 13 amino acids. Germline CDR1 reads MDHEN; CDR2 reads SYDVKM.

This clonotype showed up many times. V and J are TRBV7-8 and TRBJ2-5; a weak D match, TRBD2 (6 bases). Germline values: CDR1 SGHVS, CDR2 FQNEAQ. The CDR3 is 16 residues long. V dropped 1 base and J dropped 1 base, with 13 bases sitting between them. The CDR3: CASSLGLARTQETQYF. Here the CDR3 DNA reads TGTGCCAGCAGCTTAGGTCTAGCGAGAACCCAAGAGACCCAGTACTTC. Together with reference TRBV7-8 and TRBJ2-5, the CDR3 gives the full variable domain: GAGVSQSPRYKVAKRGQDVALRCDPISGHVSLFWYQQALGQGPEFLTYFQNEAQLDKSGLPSDRFFAERPEGSVSTLKIQRTQQEDSAVYLCASSLGLARTQETQYFGPGTRLLVL.

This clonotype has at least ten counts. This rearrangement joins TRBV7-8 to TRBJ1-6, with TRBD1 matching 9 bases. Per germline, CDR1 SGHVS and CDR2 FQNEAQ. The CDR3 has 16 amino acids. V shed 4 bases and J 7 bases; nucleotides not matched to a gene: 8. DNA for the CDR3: TGTGCCAGCAGCTCTTTACAGGGGGCGGCAAATTCACCCCTCCACTTT. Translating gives CASSSLQGAANSPLHF.

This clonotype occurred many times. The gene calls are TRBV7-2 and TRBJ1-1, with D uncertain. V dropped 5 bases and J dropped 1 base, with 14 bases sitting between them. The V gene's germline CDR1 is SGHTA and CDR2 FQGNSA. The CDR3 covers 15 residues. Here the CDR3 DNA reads TGTGCCAGCAGCCCTATTAATACACGGAACACTGAAGCTTTCTTT. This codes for CASSPINTRNTEAFF.

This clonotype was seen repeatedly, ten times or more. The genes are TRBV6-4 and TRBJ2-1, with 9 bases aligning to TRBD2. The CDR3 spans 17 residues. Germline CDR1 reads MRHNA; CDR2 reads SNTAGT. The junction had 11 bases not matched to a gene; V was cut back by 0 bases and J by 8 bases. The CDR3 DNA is TGTGCCAGCAGTGACTCGAGGTGGCGGGAGGGTGGATATGAGCAGTTCTTC. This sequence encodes CASSDSRWREGGYEQFF.

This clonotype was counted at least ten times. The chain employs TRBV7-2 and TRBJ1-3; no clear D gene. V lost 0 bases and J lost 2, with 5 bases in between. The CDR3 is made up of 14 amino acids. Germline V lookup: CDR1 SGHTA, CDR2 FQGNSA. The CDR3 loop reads CASSLALTGNTIYF. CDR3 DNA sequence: TGTGCCAGCAGCTTAGCGTTAACTGGAAACACCATATATTTT.

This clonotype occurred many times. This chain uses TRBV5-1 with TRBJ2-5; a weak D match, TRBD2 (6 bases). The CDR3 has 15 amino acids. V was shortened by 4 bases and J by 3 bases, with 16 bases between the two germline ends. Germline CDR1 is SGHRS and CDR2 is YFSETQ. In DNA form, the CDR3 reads TGCGCCAGCAGCCCCTCGGCGGGGCGTGAAGAGACCCAGTACTTC. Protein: CASSPSAGREETQYF. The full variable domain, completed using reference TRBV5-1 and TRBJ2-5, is KAGVTQTPRYLIKTRGQQVTLSCSPISGHRSVSWYQQTPGQGLQFLFEYFSETQRNKGNFPGRFSGRQFSNSRSEMNVSTLELGDSALYLCASSPSAGREETQYFGPGTRLLVL.

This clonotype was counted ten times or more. CDR3 coding DNA: TGCAGCGCATCCGGGACAGGGGGCAATGGCTACACCTTC. Amino acid sequence: CSASGTGGNGYTF. This chain links TRBV29-1 with TRBJ1-2; TRBD1 matches 12 bases. Germline V gives CDR1 SQVTM, CDR2 ANQGSEA. This CDR3 comprises 13 residues. V was pared by 7 bases and J by 6 bases, with 6 bases of the junction left unmatched.

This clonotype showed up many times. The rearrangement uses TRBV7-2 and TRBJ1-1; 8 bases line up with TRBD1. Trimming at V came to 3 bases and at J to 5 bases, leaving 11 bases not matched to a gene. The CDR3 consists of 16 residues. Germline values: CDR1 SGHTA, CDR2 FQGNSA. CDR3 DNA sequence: TGTGCCAGCAGCTTTATGCAGGGGGCATTAGGAACTGAAGCTTTCTTT. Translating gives CASSFMQGALGTEAFF.

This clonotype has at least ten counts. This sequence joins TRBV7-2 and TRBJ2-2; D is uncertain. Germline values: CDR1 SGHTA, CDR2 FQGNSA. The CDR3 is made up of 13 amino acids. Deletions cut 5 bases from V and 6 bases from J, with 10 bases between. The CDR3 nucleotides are TGTGCCAGCAGCAGCAACTACGCCGGGGAGCTGTTTTTT. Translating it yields CASSSNYAGELFF.